Listed below are T cell receptor beta chains from one sample, sequenced in a study of blood T cells in healthy people across ages. TCRdb reanalysed the 5' RACE reads using MiXCR and keeps one entry per CDR3 protein. The table includes about 930,000 distinct CDR3 sequences, under 35% detected once. These same records also appear under a second study, on T cells of mothers and their children.

Sequencing input: blood. The receptors stem from a woman aged 40 to 55 in good health. Both conserved end residues are part of each CDR3. The D gene is left open where the match is weak. Rows may omit the clone size; those that give it use once, few, many or a size class.

DNA | CDR3 | J | V | size | D
TGTGCCAGCACGACTCGAGGCGGGGGCGACATCTATGGCTACACCTTC | CASTTRGGGDIYGYTF | TRBJ1-2 | TRBV12-3/TRBV12-4 | few | NA
TGTGCCAGCAGTTTAGATGGGGGCGCGTGGACTGAAGCTTTCTTT | CASSLDGGAWTEAFF | TRBJ1-1 | TRBV12-3/TRBV12-4 | few | NA
TGTGCCAGCAGTCCTACCGGGATACAAAATGAAAAACTGTTTTTT | CASSPTGIQNEKLFF | TRBJ1-4 | TRBV25-1 | NA | NA
TGCGCCAGCAGCCAAGACGGAAAAGAAAATCAGCCCCAGCATTTT | CASSQDGKENQPQHF | TRBJ1-5 | TRBV4-1 | few | NA
TGCGCCAGCAGCTTTCCCCCTGAGGGCGGCTACGAGCAGTACTTC | CASSFPPEGGYEQYF | TRBJ2-7 | TRBV5-1 | few | NA
TGTGCCAGCAGCGGATCTACTGGACAGGGGTCGGAGACCCAGTACTTC | CASSGSTGQGSETQYF | TRBJ2-5 | TRBV7-9 | few | TRBD1
TGTGCCAGCAGCGCGTCTATACCGGGACTAGCGGATAGCACAGATACGCAGTATTTT | CASSASIPGLADSTDTQYF | TRBJ2-3 | TRBV9 | few | TRBD2
TGTGCCAGCAGCTTGCAGGGGGCGAACACTGAAGCTTTCTTT | CASSLQGANTEAFF | TRBJ1-1 | TRBV5-1 | many | TRBD1
TGTGCCAGCACCTCGGGCCGTTTCTACGAGCAGTACTTC | CASTSGRFYEQYF | TRBJ2-7 | TRBV28 | NA | NA
TGTGCCAGCAGCCAAGATGGCAGGGTAGGCGACGAGCAGTACTTC | CASSQDGRVGDEQYF | TRBJ2-7 | TRBV4-2 | NA | NA
TGTGCCAGCAGCCCTGGTTCCCGAGGCACAGATACGCAGTATTTT | CASSPGSRGTDTQYF | TRBJ2-3 | TRBV11-2 | NA | NA
TGCAGTGCTAGGACAGGGTTCGGCTACGAGCAGTACTTC | CSARTGFGYEQYF | TRBJ2-7 | TRBV20-1 | NA | TRBD1
TGTGCCAGCACCAATTTATGGACCATGAACACTGAAGCTTTCTTT | CASTNLWTMNTEAFF | TRBJ1-1 | TRBV28 | NA | NA
TGCAGTGCTAGGCTAGCGGGGGCCCCCTACGAGCAGTACTTC | CSARLAGAPYEQYF | TRBJ2-7 | TRBV20-1 | NA | TRBD2
TGCGCCAGCAGCCAAGGGATTGCAGGATTCACAGATACGCAGTATTTT | CASSQGIAGFTDTQYF | TRBJ2-3 | TRBV4-1 | many | NA
TGTGCCAGCAGCTTATTGGCAGGGGACGCCTACGAGCAGTACTTC | CASSLLAGDAYEQYF | TRBJ2-7 | TRBV11-2 | few | NA
TGTGCCAGCAGCCCAGGGACAGGGGGCCTCCAGTACTTC | CASSPGTGGLQYF | TRBJ2-7 | TRBV7-9 | many | TRBD1
TGTGCCAGCAGTACGGGACTAGATAACAATGAGCAGTTCTTC | CASSTGLDNNEQFF | TRBJ2-1 | TRBV6-2/TRBV6-3 | few | TRBD2
TGTGCCAGCAGTTACCAGGACAGGGGAGATTCACCCCTCCACTTT | CASSYQDRGDSPLHF | TRBJ1-6 | TRBV6-5 | few | TRBD1
TGTGCCAGCAGTTACTGGGGGAACACCGGGGAGCTGTTTTTT | CASSYWGNTGELFF | TRBJ2-2 | TRBV6-5 | many | NA
TGCAGTGCTAGACCCCCGGGGCTAGATACGCAGTATTTT | CSARPPGLDTQYF | TRBJ2-3 | TRBV20-1 | many | NA
TGTGCCAGCAGCTTAGGAGGGTTGGGGACCGGGGAGCTGTTTTTT | CASSLGGLGTGELFF | TRBJ2-2 | TRBV7-2 | few | NA
TGTGCCAGCAACTTAGGGACGGCTGGGGCCAACGTCCTGACTTTC | CASNLGTAGANVLTF | TRBJ2-6 | TRBV7-2 | few | NA
TGCGCCAGCAGCTTGAGTCACGAAGGTGGGGATGAGCAGTTCTTC | CASSLSHEGGDEQFF | TRBJ2-1 | TRBV5-1 | few | NA
TGTGCCAGCAGTTTGTGGCAGTGGGAAGAGCAGTACTTC | CASSLWQWEEQYF | TRBJ2-7 | TRBV7-2 | many | NA
TGTGCCAGCAGCCAAGTGTCAGGGGTCGGGGCTTTCTTT | CASSQVSGVGAFF | TRBJ1-1 | TRBV14 | NA | NA
TGTGCCAGCAGTCCCGGGACTACTGAGGATCAGCCCCAGCATTTT | CASSPGTTEDQPQHF | TRBJ1-5 | TRBV2 | few | NA
TGTGCCAGCAGTTTGCGGGGGCGCCATGGCTACACCTTC | CASSLRGRHGYTF | TRBJ1-2 | TRBV27 | NA | NA
TGTGCCAGCAGCCCGGGGAATGGGAGGGCCCCCCAAGAGACCCAGTACTTC | CASSPGNGRAPQETQYF | TRBJ2-5 | TRBV6-6 | NA | TRBD2